The TCR beta chain under discussion was sequenced for a study of T cell responses to AZD1222 COVID-19 vaccine. In the study overall: Timing groups of about 4 and about 12 weeks for second doses were pooled. Study observations and caveats: Mapped onto spike, vaccine-associated CD4 TCRs spanned it and were dominant at 160-218 and 743-854. Repertoires were collected only later (after the peak T cell response had occurred). Clonal diversity was possibly underestimated; the donors were predominantly white British and more often female.

The assay was immunoSEQ multiplex PCR, and TCRdb's table has in-frame clones only and misses some. The table records 95,000 to 100,000 clones, roughly 90% of them present only once. Notes on this clone: Antigen unknown.

The CDR3 runs to 14 residues. V was pared by 4 bases and J by 2 bases, with 9 bases between. CDR1 SGDLS and CDR2 YYNGEE come from the germline V gene. The sequence was collected from an adult in good health. J is TRBJ1-4 and V is TRBV9; D ambiguous. The sequenced sample was peripheral blood, obtained on day 0 of AZD1222 vaccination. In nucleotides, the CDR3 is TGTGCCAGCAGCCTCGGGAGGACTAATGAAAAACTGTTTTTT. Translated, it gives CASSLGRTNEKLFF. Full variable domain (outside the CDR3, taken from reference TRBV9 and TRBJ1-4): DSGVTQTPKHLITATGQRVTLRCSPRSGDLSVYWYQQSLDQGLQFLIQYYNGEERAKGNILERFSAQQFPDLHSELNLSSLELGDSALYFCASSLGRTNEKLFFGSGTQLSVL.